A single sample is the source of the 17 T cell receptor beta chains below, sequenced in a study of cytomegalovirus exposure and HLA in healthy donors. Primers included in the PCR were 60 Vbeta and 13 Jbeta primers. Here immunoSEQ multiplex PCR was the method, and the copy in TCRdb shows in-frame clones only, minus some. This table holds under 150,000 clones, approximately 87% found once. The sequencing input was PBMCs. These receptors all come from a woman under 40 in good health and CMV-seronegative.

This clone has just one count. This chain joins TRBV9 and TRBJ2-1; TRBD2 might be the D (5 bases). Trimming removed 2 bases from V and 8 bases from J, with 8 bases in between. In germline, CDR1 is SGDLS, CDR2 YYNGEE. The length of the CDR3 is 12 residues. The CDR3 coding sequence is TGTGCCAGCAGCGTTGAGGGCGATGAGCAGTTCTTC. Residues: CASSVEGDEQFF.

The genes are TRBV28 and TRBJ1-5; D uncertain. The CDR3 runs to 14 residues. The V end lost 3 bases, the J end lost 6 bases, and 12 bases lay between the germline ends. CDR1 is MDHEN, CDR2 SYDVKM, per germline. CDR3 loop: CASSFSQRSQPQHF. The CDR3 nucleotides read TGTGCCAGCAGTTTTTCGCAGCGGAGTCAGCCCCAGCATTTT.

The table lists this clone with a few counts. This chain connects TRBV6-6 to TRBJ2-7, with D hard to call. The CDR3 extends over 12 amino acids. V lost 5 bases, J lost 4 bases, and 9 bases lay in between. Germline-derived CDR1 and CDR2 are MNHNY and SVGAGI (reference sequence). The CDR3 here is CASSGNSYEQYF. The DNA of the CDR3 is TGTGCCAGCAGTGGCAACAGTTACGAGCAGTACTTC.

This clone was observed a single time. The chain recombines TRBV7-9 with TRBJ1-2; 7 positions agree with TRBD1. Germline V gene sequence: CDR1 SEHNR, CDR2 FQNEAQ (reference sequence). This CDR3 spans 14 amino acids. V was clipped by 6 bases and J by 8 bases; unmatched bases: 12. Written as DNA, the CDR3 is TGTGCCAGCAGGGCCCCAGGGACAGTACAAGGCTACACCTTC. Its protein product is CASRAPGTVQGYTF.

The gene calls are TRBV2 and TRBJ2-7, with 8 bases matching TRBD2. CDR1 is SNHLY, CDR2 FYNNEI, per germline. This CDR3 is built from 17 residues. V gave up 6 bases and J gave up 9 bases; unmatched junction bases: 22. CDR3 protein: CASRGAGGPSTVSWQYF. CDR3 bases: TGTGCCAGCAGGGGGGCGGGGGGCCCTTCAACCGTCTCGTGGCAGTACTTC.

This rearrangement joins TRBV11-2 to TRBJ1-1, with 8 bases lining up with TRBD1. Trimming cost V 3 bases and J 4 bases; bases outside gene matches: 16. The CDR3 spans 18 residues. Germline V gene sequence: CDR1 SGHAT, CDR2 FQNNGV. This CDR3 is CASSFPPRTGSLGTEAFF. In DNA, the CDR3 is TGTGCCAGCAGCTTCCCCCCGAGGACAGGGAGTCTCGGCACTGAAGCTTTCTTT.

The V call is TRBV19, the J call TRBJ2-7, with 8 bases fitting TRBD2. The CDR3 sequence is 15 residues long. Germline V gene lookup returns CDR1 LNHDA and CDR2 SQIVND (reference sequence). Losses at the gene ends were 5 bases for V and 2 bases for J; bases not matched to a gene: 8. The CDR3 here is CASSQGVGLAYEQYF. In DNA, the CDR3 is TGTGCCAGTAGTCAGGGTGTGGGACTAGCCTACGAGCAGTACTTC. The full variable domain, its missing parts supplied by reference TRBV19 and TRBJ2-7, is DGGITQSPKYLFRKEGQNVTLSCEQNLNHDAMYWYRQDPGQGLRLIYYSQIVNDFQKGDIAEGYSVSREKKESFPLTVTSAQKNPTAFYLCASSQGVGLAYEQYFGPGTRLTVT.

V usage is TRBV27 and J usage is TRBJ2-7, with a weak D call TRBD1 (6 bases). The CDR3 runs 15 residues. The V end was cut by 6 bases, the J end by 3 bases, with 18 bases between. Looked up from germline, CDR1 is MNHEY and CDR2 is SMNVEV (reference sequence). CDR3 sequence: CASRIGRQVIYEQYF. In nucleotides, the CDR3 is TGTGCCAGCAGGATAGGGCGACAGGTCATCTACGAGCAGTACTTC.

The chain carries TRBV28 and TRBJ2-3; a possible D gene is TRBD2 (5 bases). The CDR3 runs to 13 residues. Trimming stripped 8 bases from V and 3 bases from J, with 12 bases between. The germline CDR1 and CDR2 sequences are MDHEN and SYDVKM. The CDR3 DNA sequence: TGTGCCAGCCGAGGGCAGGTAACAGATACGCAGTATTTT. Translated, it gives CASRGQVTDTQYF.

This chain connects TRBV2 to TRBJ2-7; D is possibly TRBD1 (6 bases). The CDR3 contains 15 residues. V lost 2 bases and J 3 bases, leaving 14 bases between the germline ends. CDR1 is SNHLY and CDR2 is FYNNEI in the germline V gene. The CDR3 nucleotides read TGTGCCAGCAGTGAACGGCCCGGGACAAACTACGAGCAGTACTTC. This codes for CASSERPGTNYEQYF.

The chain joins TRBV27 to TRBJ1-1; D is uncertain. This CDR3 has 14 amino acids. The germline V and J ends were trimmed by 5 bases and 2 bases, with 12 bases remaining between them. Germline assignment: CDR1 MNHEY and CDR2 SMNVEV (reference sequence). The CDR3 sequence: CASSTPHLNTEAFF. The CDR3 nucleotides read TGTGCCAGCAGTACCCCTCACCTAAACACTGAAGCTTTCTTT.

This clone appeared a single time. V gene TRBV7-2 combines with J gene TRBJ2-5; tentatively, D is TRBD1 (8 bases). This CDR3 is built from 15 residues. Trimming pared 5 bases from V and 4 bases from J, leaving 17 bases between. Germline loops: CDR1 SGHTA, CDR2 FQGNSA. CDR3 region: CASSTQYRGGETQYF. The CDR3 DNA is TGTGCCAGCAGCACCCAATACAGGGGGGGAGAGACCCAGTACTTC.

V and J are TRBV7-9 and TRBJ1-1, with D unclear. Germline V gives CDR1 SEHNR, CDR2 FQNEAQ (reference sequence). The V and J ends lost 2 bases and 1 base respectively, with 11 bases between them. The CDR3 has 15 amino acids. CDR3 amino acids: CASSLFGGENTEAFF. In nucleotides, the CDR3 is TGTGCCAGCAGCTTATTTGGCGGGGAGAACACTGAAGCTTTCTTT.

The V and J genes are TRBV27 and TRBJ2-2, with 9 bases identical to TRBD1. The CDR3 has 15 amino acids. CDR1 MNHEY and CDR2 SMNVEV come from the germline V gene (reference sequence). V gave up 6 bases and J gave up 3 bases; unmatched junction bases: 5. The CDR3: CASSTGGMYTGELFF. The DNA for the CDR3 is TGTGCCAGCAGCACAGGGGGCATGTACACCGGGGAGCTGTTTTTT.

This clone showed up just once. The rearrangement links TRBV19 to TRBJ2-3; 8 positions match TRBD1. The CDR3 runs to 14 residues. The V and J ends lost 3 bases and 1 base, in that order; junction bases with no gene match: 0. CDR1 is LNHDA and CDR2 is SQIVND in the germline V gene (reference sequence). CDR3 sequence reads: CASSMTGGTDTQYF. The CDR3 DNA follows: TGTGCCAGTAGTATGACAGGGGGCACAGATACGCAGTATTTT.

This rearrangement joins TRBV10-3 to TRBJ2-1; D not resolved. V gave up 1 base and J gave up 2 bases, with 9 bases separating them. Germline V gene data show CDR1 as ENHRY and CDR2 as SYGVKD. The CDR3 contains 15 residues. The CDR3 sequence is CAISEWQDTYNEQFF. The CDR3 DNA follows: TGTGCCATCAGTGAGTGGCAGGATACCTACAATGAGCAGTTCTTC.

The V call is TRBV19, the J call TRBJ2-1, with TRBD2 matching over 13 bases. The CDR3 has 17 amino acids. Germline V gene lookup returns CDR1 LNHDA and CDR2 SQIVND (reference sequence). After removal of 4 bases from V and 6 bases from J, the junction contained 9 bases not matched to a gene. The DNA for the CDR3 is TGTGCCAGTAGTACGGGACTAGCGGGAAGGGGCGGCAATGAGCAGTTCTTC. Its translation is CASSTGLAGRGGNEQFF.